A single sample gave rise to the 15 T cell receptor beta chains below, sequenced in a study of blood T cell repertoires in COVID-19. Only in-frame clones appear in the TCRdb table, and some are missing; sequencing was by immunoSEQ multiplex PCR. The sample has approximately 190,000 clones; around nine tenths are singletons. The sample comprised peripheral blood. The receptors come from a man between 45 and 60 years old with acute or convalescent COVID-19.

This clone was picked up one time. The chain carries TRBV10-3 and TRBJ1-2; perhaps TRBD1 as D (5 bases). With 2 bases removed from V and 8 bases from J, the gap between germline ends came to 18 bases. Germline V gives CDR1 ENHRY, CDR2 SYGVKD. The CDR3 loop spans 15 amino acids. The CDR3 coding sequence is TGTGCCATCAGTGAGCCAACAGGTAGTGGAAGAGGCTACACCTTC. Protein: CAISEPTGSGRGYTF.

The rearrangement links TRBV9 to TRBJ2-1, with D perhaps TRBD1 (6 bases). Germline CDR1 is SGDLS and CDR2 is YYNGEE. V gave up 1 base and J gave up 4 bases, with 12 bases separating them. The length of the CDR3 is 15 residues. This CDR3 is CASSVMGQTYNEQFF. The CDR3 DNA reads TGTGCCAGCAGCGTAATGGGACAAACTTACAATGAGCAGTTCTTC.

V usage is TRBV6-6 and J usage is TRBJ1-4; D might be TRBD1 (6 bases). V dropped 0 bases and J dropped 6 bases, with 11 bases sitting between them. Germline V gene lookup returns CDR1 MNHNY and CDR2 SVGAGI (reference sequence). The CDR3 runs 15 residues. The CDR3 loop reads CASSYSSRGDEKLFF. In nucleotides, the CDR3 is TGTGCCAGCAGTTACTCGTCCAGGGGTGATGAAAAACTGTTTTTT.

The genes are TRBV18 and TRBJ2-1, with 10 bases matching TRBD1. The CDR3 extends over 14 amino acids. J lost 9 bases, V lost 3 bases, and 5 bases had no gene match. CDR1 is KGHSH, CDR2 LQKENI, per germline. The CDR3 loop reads CASSPGQGVGEQFF. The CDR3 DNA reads TGTGCCAGCTCACCTGGACAGGGGGTTGGTGAGCAGTTCTTC.

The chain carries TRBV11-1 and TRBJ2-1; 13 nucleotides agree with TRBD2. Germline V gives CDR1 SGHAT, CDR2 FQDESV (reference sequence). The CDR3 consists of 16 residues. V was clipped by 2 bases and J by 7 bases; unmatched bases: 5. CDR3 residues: CASSLRTSGSINEQFF. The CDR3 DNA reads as TGTGCCAGCAGCTTAAGGACTAGCGGGAGTATTAATGAGCAGTTCTTC.

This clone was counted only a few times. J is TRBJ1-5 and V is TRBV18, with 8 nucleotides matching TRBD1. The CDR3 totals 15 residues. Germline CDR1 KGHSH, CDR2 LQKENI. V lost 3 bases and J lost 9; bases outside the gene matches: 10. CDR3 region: CASSPGQGGLGPQHF. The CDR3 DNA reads TGTGCCAGCTCACCCGGACAGGGCGGGTTGGGGCCCCAGCATTTT.

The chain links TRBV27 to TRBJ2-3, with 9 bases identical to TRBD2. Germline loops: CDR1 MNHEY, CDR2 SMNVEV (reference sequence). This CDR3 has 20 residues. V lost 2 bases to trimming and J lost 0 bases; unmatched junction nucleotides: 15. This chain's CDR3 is CASSLLVSGSSWSSTDTQYF. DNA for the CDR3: TGTGCCAGCAGTTTACTCGTTAGCGGGAGTAGTTGGAGTAGCACAGATACGCAGTATTTT.

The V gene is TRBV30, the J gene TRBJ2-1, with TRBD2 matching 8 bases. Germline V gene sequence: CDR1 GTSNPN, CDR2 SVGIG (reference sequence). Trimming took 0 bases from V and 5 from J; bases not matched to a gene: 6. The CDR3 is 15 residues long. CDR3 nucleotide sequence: TGTGCCTGGAGTGTAGGCCTAGCGGGCCACAATGAGCAGTTCTTC. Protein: CAWSVGLAGHNEQFF.

The CDR3 reads CASSFDRNQPQHF. The CDR3 region has the DNA TGTGCCAGCAGCTTCGACAGAAATCAGCCCCAGCATTTT. This chain uses TRBV11-2 with TRBJ1-5; TRBD1 might be the D (5 bases). V lost 3 bases, J lost 4 bases, and 7 bases lay in between. The germline V gene encodes CDR1 SGHAT and CDR2 FQNNGV. The CDR3 length is 13 residues.

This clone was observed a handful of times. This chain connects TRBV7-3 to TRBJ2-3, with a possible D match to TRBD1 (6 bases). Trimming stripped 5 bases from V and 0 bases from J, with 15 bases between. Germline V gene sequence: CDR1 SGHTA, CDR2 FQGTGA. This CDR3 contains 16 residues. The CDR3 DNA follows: TGTGCCAGCAGCCCAAAGGGGACATCTAGCACAGATACGCAGTATTTT. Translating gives CASSPKGTSSTDTQYF.

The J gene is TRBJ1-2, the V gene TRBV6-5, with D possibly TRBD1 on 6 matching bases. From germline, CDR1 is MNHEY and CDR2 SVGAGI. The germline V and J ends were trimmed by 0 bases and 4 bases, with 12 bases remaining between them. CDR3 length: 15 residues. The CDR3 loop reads CASSYSGGRSYGYTF. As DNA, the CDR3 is TGTGCCAGCAGTTACTCCGGGGGGCGAAGCTATGGCTACACCTTC.

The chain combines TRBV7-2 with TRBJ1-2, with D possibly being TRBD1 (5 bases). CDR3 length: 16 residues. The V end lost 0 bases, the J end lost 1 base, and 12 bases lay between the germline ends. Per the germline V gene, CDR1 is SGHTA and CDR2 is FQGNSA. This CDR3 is CASSLAPRVVNYGYTF. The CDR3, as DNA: TGTGCCAGCAGCTTAGCCCCCAGGGTGGTTAACTATGGCTACACCTTC.

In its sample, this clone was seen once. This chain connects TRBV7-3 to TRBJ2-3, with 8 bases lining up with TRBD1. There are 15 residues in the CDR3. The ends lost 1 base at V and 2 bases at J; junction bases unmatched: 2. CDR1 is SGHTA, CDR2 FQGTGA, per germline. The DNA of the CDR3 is TGTGCCAGCAGCTTAAGGACAGGGACCACAGATACGCAGTATTTT. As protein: CASSLRTGTTDTQYF. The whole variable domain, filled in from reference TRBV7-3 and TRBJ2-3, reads GAGVSQTPSNKVTEKGKYVELRCDPISGHTALYWYRQSLGQGPEFLIYFQGTGAADDSGLPNDRFFAVRPEGSVSTLKIQRTERGDSAVYLCASSLRTGTTDTQYFGPGTRLTVL.

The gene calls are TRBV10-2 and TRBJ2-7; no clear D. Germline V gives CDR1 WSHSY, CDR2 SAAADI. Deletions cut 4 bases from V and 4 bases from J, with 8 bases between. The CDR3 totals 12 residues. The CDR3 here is CASSAGEYEQYV. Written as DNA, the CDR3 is TGCGCCAGCAGTGCTGGAGAGTACGAGCAGTACGTC.

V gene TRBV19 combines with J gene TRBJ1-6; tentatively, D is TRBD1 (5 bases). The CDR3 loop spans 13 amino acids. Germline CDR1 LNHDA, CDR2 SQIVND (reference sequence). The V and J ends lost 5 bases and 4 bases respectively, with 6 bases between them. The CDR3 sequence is CASSRQYNSPLHF. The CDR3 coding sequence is TGTGCCAGTAGTCGACAGTATAATTCACCCCTCCACTTT.